A selection of T cell receptor beta chains follows, all from one sample in a study of regulatory T cells in long-lasting Graves disease. TCRdb re-analysed the multiplex PCR reads in MiXCR, keeping a single row per CDR3 protein. The table has 520,000 or so distinct CDR3 sequences, 12% seen once; the top ten hold 7.5% to 9%. The data also belong to a second study, concerning T cells in Graves' hyperthyroidism and ophthalmopathy.

The material sequenced was peripheral blood mononuclear cells (PBMCs), taken at new diagnosis, from a patient treated with antithyroid drugs. The receptors derive from a young woman with Graves disease. CDR3s include the opening cysteine and the closing phenylalanine or tryptophan. The D gene is left open where the match is weak. Expanded clones are given a class, and other clones once, few, many or no size at all.

many	TRBV15	TRBD1	TRBJ2-5	CATSRVGTGYQETQYF	TGTGCCACCAGCAGAGTTGGGACAGGATACCAAGAGACCCAGTACTTC
many	TRBV20-1	.	TRBJ2-3	CSARGRQDTDTQYF	TGCAGTGCTAGAGGGCGACAGGACACAGATACGCAGTATTTT
few	TRBV4-3	TRBD1	TRBJ2-2	CASSQFGQGNTGELFF	TGCGCCAGCAGCCAGTTTGGACAGGGGAACACCGGGGAGCTGTTTTTT
many	TRBV6-1	TRBD2	TRBJ2-5	CASRRTRTSQETQYF	TGTGCCAGCAGACGGACTAGGACCTCCCAAGAGACCCAGTACTTC
few	TRBV24-1	.	TRBJ2-7	CATSDHPTGRTYEQYF	TGTGCCACCAGTGATCACCCGACGGGACGCACCTACGAGCAGTACTTC
many	TRBV2	.	TRBJ1-1	CASTDGTLGTEAFF	TGTGCCAGCACCGATGGGACATTGGGGACTGAAGCTTTCTTT
few	TRBV5-6	.	TRBJ2-1	CASSLGWHEQFF	TGTGCCAGCAGCTTGGGGTGGCATGAGCAGTTCTTC
many	TRBV20-1	.	TRBJ2-1	CSASVVTSDEQFF	TGCAGTGCTAGCGTGGTAACGAGCGATGAGCAGTTCTTC
many	TRBV11-3	.	TRBJ2-2	CASSHPRARGDTGELFF	TGTGCCAGCAGCCATCCTCGCGCAAGGGGGGACACCGGGGAGCTGTTTTTT
.	TRBV28	.	TRBJ2-7	CATEKGRPDEQYF	TGTGCCACAGAAAAGGGACGCCCGGACGAGCAGTACTTC
many	TRBV5-1	.	TRBJ1-1	CASSLNDRTPRDAEAFF	TGCGCCAGCAGCTTAAATGACAGGACCCCCAGAGACGCTGAAGCTTTCTTT
many	TRBV28	TRBD2	TRBJ2-5	CASTSPLSGRGETQYF	TGTGCCAGCACCTCGCCCCTCAGCGGGAGAGGAGAGACCCAGTACTTC
many	TRBV18	.	TRBJ1-4	CASSLGTTNEKLFF	TGTGCCAGCTCACTGGGGACAACTAATGAAAAACTGTTTTTT
many	TRBV7-2	.	TRBJ1-2	CASSLVVRQVYYGYTF	TGTGCCAGCAGCTTAGTGGTCCGGCAGGTTTACTATGGCTACACCTTC
.	TRBV20-1	.	TRBJ1-4	CSARDGSTAATNEKLFF	TGCAGTGCTAGAGATGGGTCGACAGCCGCAACTAATGAAAAACTGTTTTTT
.	TRBV9	TRBD1	TRBJ1-2	CASSVGQQYGYTF	TGTGCCAGCAGCGTGGGACAGCAATATGGCTACACCTTC
many	TRBV27	TRBD2	TRBJ2-1	CASSLLAGVRSSYNEQFF	TGTGCCAGCAGTTTATTGGCGGGAGTCCGTAGTTCCTACAATGAGCAGTTCTTC
few	TRBV20-1	.	TRBJ1-2	CSARLLSGYTF	TGCAGTGCTAGACTACTAAGCGGCTACACCTTC
many	TRBV27	TRBD2	TRBJ2-2	CASSWGRVTGELFF	TGTGCCAGCAGTTGGGGGAGGGTCACCGGGGAGCTGTTTTTT
many	TRBV7-2	.	TRBJ2-1	CASSASGYNEQFF	TGTGCCAGCAGCGCGAGCGGCTACAATGAGCAGTTCTTC
many	TRBV6-1	TRBD2	TRBJ2-7	CASSESARTSGPYEQYF	TGTGCCAGCAGTGAATCGGCTAGGACTAGCGGACCCTACGAGCAGTACTTC
many	TRBV11-2	TRBD1	TRBJ1-2	CASSSTGTGNYGYTF	TGTGCCAGCAGTTCGACAGGGACAGGGAACTATGGCTACACCTTC
.	TRBV19	.	TRBJ2-1	CASSILGEFSPNKQFF	TGTGCCAGTAGTATCTTGGGGGAGTTCTCTCCCAATAAGCAGTTCTTC
.	TRBV20-1	.	TRBJ2-1	CGHLSPEHSYNEQFF	TGCGGACACTTAAGCCCCGAGCACTCCTACAATGAGCAGTTCTTC
few	TRBV30	.	TRBJ1-3	CAWSAGVSKGNTIYF	TGTGCCTGGAGTGCCGGGGTATCGAAAGGAAACACCATATATTTT
many	TRBV20-1	.	TRBJ2-7	CSASGIAYEQYF	TGCAGTGCTAGCGGGATCGCCTACGAGCAGTACTTC
few	TRBV29-1	.	TRBJ2-7	CRGTGTYEQYF	TGCAGGGGAACAGGGACCTACGAGCAGTACTTC
once	TRBV5-1	.	TRBJ2-5	CASSLVSGVGQETQYF	TGCGCCAGCAGCTTGGTGTCAGGGGTGGGCCAAGAGACCCAGTACTTC
many	TRBV24-1	TRBD2	TRBJ2-3	CATSDPGLAGGRSQYF	TGTGCCACCAGTGATCCCGGACTAGCGGGAGGGCGGTCGCAGTATTTT
few	TRBV6-1	.	TRBJ1-5	CASSEEPPLGVLNQPQHF	TGTGCCAGCAGTGAAGAGCCCCCCTTGGGGGTCCTCAATCAGCCCCAGCATTTT
few	TRBV9	.	TRBJ2-3	CASSTGTGTTDTQYF	TGTGCCAGCAGTACCGGGACGGGGACAACAGATACGCAGTATTTT
many	TRBV11-3	TRBD1	TRBJ2-1	CASSFGQGNNEQFF	TGTGCCAGCAGCTTCGGACAGGGAAATAATGAGCAGTTCTTC
many	TRBV11-2	.	TRBJ2-6	CASSLAVGANVLTF	TGTGCCAGCAGCTTAGCCGTGGGGGCCAACGTCCTGACTTTC
many	TRBV2	.	TRBJ1-6	CASSEDNSPLHF	TGTGCCAGCAGTGAGGATAATTCACCCCTCCACTTT
few	TRBV12-3/TRBV12-4	TRBD2	TRBJ2-1	CASITSGSYNEQFF	TGTGCCAGCATAACTAGCGGGAGTTACAATGAGCAGTTCTTC
many	TRBV2	TRBD1	TRBJ2-7	CASSQLGQGRNEQYF	TGTGCCAGCAGCCAACTGGGACAGGGTCGCAACGAGCAGTACTTC
few	TRBV18	.	TRBJ2-3	CASSLWGSGSVGDTQYF	TGTGCCAGCTCCCTGTGGGGCAGCGGGTCGGTCGGAGATACGCAGTATTTT
many	TRBV19	.	TRBJ2-7	CASSLGLRYEQYF	TGTGCCAGTAGTTTGGGACTCCGCTACGAGCAGTACTTC
many	TRBV27	.	TRBJ2-3	CASSLSSGSTQYF	TGTGCCAGCAGTTTATCTTCCGGGAGTACGCAGTATTTT
many	TRBV6-5	TRBD2	TRBJ2-7	CASSYRTSGFYEQYF	TGTGCCAGCAGTTATCGGACTAGCGGGTTCTACGAGCAGTACTTC
many	TRBV30	TRBD1	TRBJ2-5	CAWTKNRGETQYF	TGTGCCTGGACTAAAAACAGGGGCGAGACCCAGTACTTC
many	TRBV7-8	TRBD2	TRBJ2-1	CASSPSGSFAPEQFF	TGTGCCAGCAGCCCAAGCGGGAGTTTTGCCCCTGAGCAGTTCTTC
few	TRBV6-1	.	TRBJ2-5	CASSDVDSRRETQYF	TGTGCCAGCAGCGACGTGGACAGCCGCCGAGAGACCCAGTACTTC
few	TRBV29-1	TRBD2	TRBJ2-1	CSVVLAGGFYNEQFF	TGCAGCGTTGTCTTGGCGGGAGGTTTCTACAATGAGCAGTTCTTC
many	TRBV20-1	.	TRBJ1-5	CSGGEDPNQPQHF	TGCAGTGGAGGGGAAGATCCCAATCAGCCCCAGCATTTT